Reported below is one T cell receptor (beta chain). Its antigen remains unknown. Amplification used 60 Vbeta primers and 13 Jbeta primers. Generated by immunoSEQ multiplex PCR, the TCRdb table keeps only in-frame clones and is missing some. The data contain about 140,000 clones, roughly 78% of them seen just once; the ten biggest clones take up around 7%. This entry belongs to a study of cytomegalovirus exposure and HLA in healthy donors. Study-wide results and limits: Association of a missense DCLRE1C variant with TCR beta V- and J-gene trimming was reported in a later analysis. Among TCR beta chains of equal frequency, HLA-associated ones were more clonally expanded in a later analysis.

Trimming at V came to 3 bases and at J to 0 bases, leaving 1 base not matched to a gene. The CDR3 has 15 residues. Germline V gene data show CDR1 as SGDLS and CDR2 as YYNGEE. Source material: PBMCs. This TCR came from a man in his forties or fifties in good health and CMV-seropositive. The chain carries TRBV9 and TRBJ2-5, with 11 nucleotides matching TRBD2. The CDR3 nucleotides are TGTGCCAGCAGCGGGACTAGCGGGTACCAAGAGACCCAGTACTTC. As protein: CASSGTSGYQETQYF.